What follows are 11 T cell receptor beta chains derived from one specimen sequenced in a study of blood T cell repertoires in COVID-19. Method: immunoSEQ multiplex PCR; TCRdb's copy keeps in-frame clones and lacks some. The sample carries approximately 210,000 clones, around 84% recorded once. Sequencing was performed on PBMCs or T cells enriched from blood (not recorded which). The receptors here all came from a young man with acute COVID-19.

The chain links TRBV30 to TRBJ1-6, with D tentatively TRBD1 (5 bases). The CDR3 runs 13 residues. CDR1 is GTSNPN and CDR2 is SVGIG in the germline V gene (reference sequence). Trimming took off 4 bases at V and 8 bases at J, with 12 bases between the two ends. Here the CDR3 reads CAWNPWGDSPLHF. The DNA for the CDR3 is TGTGCCTGGAACCCATGGGGGGATTCACCCCTCCACTTT.

This chain joins TRBV5-1 and TRBJ2-4, with D unclear. The CDR3 loop spans 17 amino acids. Trimming removed 3 bases from V and 2 bases from J, with 18 bases in between. Germline loops: CDR1 SGHRS, CDR2 YFSETQ. CDR3 protein: CASSSTVPSASKNIQYF. The DNA for the CDR3 is TGCGCCAGCAGCTCTACAGTGCCGAGTGCGTCCAAAAACATTCAGTACTTC.

The chain combines TRBV12-3 or TRBV12-4 with TRBJ1-3; D gene unclear. V was shortened by 3 bases and J by 4 bases, with 4 bases between the two germline ends. The CDR3 loop spans 12 amino acids. CDR3 sequence: CASSFAGNTIYF. The CDR3 DNA reads TGTGCCAGCAGTTTCGCGGGAAACACCATATATTTT.

The chain recombines TRBV6-1 with TRBJ2-5, with TRBD1 matching over 10 bases. CDR1 is MNHNS and CDR2 is SASEGT in the germline V gene. The ends lost 3 bases at V and 2 bases at J; junction bases unmatched: 6. The CDR3 runs to 16 residues. Here the CDR3 DNA reads TGTGCCAGCAGTGACCTGACAGGGGGCGGTCAAGAGACCCAGTACTTC. As protein: CASSDLTGGGQETQYF.

Turning to this clone: This sample also contains other DNA sequences that code for the same CDR3. The genes are TRBV27 and TRBJ2-1; D possibly corresponds to TRBD1 (5 bases). V was trimmed by 5 bases and J by 7 bases, leaving 6 bases between them. This CDR3 region has 11 residues. The germline CDR1 and CDR2 sequences are MNHEY and SMNVEV (reference sequence). For the CDR3, the DNA is TGTGCCAGCAGTCCAGGGAATGAGCAGTTCTTC. This gives the protein CASSPGNEQFF.

V usage is TRBV4-1 and J usage is TRBJ1-4; D gene uncertain. Germline loops: CDR1 MGHRA, CDR2 YSYEKL. CDR3 length equals 15 residues. V gave up 0 bases and J gave up 3 bases, with 8 bases separating them. The CDR3 is CASSQDSVSNEKLFF. The CDR3 DNA is TGCGCCAGCAGCCAAGATTCTGTCTCTAATGAAAAACTGTTTTTT.

The table lists this clone with many counts. The V call is TRBV7-2, the J call TRBJ2-7, with a possible D match to TRBD1 (5 bases). In germline, CDR1 is SGHTA, CDR2 FQGNSA. The CDR3 totals 16 residues. V lost 2 bases, J lost 4 bases, and 18 bases lay in between. As DNA, the CDR3 is TGTGCCAGCAGCTTAAGGGCTGGGGCGGTAGTGTACGAGCAGTACTTC. It codes for CASSLRAGAVVYEQYF.

The chain is built from TRBV7-2 and TRBJ2-7; 9 bases are shared with TRBD1. CDR3 length equals 15 residues. V lost 5 bases, J lost 1 base, and 6 bases stayed unmatched. The germline CDR1 and CDR2 sequences are SGHTA and FQGNSA. CDR3 sequence (DNA): TGTGCCAGCAGCGTAGACAGGGGGACTTCCTACGAGCAGTACTTC. This sequence encodes CASSVDRGTSYEQYF. The complete variable domain, with remaining parts taken from reference TRBV7-2 and TRBJ2-7, reads GAGVSQSPSNKVTEKGKDVELRCDPISGHTALYWYRQSLGQGLEFLIYFQGNSAPDKSGLPSDRFSAERTGGSVSTLTIQRTQQEDSAVYLCASSVDRGTSYEQYFGPGTRLTVT.

The rearrangement uses TRBV10-2 and TRBJ1-6; a weak D match, TRBD1 (5 bases). Germline values: CDR1 WSHSY, CDR2 SAAADI. The CDR3 extends over 16 amino acids. V dropped 4 bases and J dropped 5 bases, with 15 bases sitting between them. The CDR3 protein is CASSVGHSVNNSPLHF. The DNA of the CDR3 is TGCGCCAGCAGTGTAGGACACTCGGTCAATAATTCACCCCTCCACTTT.

The table lists this clone with many counts. The chain has TRBV11-2 and TRBJ2-7; 10 nucleotides match TRBD2. The CDR3 is 13 residues long. V lost 6 bases and J lost 3; bases outside the gene matches: 2. Germline CDR1 is SGHAT and CDR2 is FQNNGV. This CDR3 reads CASRRTSGYEQYF. The CDR3 coding sequence is TGTGCCAGCAGGAGGACTAGCGGCTACGAGCAGTACTTC.

The rearrangement uses TRBV7-9 and TRBJ2-1; 9 bases align to TRBD2. The CDR3 consists of 15 residues. CDR1 SEHNR and CDR2 FQNEAQ come from the germline V gene (reference sequence). Losses at the gene ends were 5 bases for V and 5 bases for J; bases not matched to a gene: 7. The CDR3 spells CASSPRTSDDNEQFF. For the CDR3, the DNA is TGTGCCAGCAGCCCCCGGACTAGCGACGACAATGAGCAGTTCTTC.